Following are 6 T cell receptor beta chains from one sample sequenced in a study of T cell responses to AZD1222 COVID-19 vaccine. Assay: immunoSEQ multiplex PCR; the TCRdb copy retains only in-frame clones and omits some. The sample has 150,000 or so clones, roughly 90% seen once. The source material was peripheral blood, sampled on day 0 of AZD1222 vaccination. The receptors come from an adult in good health.

The rearrangement joins TRBV27 to TRBJ1-4, with D perhaps matching TRBD1 (6 bases). The germline gives CDR1 MNHEY, CDR2 SMNVEV (reference sequence). With 5 bases removed from V and 13 bases from J, the gap between germline ends came to 11 bases. The CDR3 is 11 residues long. The chain's CDR3 is CASSEGGRLFF. DNA of the CDR3: TGTGCCAGCAGTGAGGGGGGACGACTGTTTTTT.

CDR3 coding DNA: TGTGCCAGCTCGGAGCAAGAGACCCAGTACTTC. Its protein is CASSEQETQYF. J is TRBJ2-5 and V is TRBV5-8; D ambiguous. The CDR3 sequence is 11 residues long. Trimming pared 7 bases from V and 2 bases from J, leaving 6 bases between. CDR1 and CDR2 (germline): SGHTS, YDEGEE.

The V gene is TRBV18, the J gene TRBJ2-7; maybe TRBD1 (6 bases). The V gene lost 4 bases and the J gene lost 3 bases, with 10 bases spanning the gap. The CDR3 runs to 13 residues. From germline, CDR1 is KGHSH and CDR2 LQKENI. CDR3 coding DNA: TGTGCCAGCTCACTTGGACAGCTCTACGAGCAGTACTTC. The encoded protein is CASSLGQLYEQYF.

The V gene is TRBV9, the J gene TRBJ2-1; TRBD1 agrees at 9 bases. V shed 0 bases and J 5 bases; nucleotides not matched to a gene: 0. This CDR3 is 14 amino acids long. CDR1 and CDR2 (germline): SGDLS, YYNGEE. The DNA of the CDR3 is TGTGCCAGCAGCGTAGGGGACAGGGACAATGAGCAGTTCTTC. It specifies CASSVGDRDNEQFF. Looking up the rest from reference TRBV9 and TRBJ2-1 gives the full variable domain: DSGVTQTPKHLITATGQRVTLRCSPRSGDLSVYWYQQSLDQGLQFLIQYYNGEERAKGNILERFSAQQFPDLHSELNLSSLELGDSALYFCASSVGDRDNEQFFGPGTRLTVL.

J is TRBJ1-6 and V is TRBV25-1; tentative D call: TRBD1 (6 bases). The length of the CDR3 is 15 residues. Deletions cut 1 base from V and 11 bases from J, with 15 bases between. Germline V gives CDR1 MGHDK, CDR2 SYGVNS. The chain's CDR3 is CASSEWGRGVPPLHF. The CDR3 DNA sequence: TGTGCCAGCAGTGAATGGGGCAGGGGTGTACCACCCCTCCACTTT.

The chain couples TRBV27 to TRBJ2-2; TRBD2 agrees at 9 bases. There are 16 residues in the CDR3. Per germline, CDR1 MNHEY and CDR2 SMNVEV (reference sequence). The V segment lost 6 bases and the J segment 3 bases; nucleotides outside the gene matches: 8. The CDR3 is CASSKGTSYHTGELFF. The CDR3 DNA is TGTGCCAGCAGCAAGGGGACTAGCTATCACACCGGGGAGCTGTTTTTT.